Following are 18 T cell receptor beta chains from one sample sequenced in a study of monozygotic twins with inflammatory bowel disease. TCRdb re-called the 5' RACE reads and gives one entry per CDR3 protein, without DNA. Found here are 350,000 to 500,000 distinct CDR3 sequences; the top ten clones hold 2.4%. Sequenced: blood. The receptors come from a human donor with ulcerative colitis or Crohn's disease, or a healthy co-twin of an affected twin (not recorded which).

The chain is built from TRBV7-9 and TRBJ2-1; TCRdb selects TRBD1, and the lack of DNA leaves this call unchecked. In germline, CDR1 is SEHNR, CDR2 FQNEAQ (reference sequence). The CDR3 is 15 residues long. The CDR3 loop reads CASNPADRVFNEQFF.

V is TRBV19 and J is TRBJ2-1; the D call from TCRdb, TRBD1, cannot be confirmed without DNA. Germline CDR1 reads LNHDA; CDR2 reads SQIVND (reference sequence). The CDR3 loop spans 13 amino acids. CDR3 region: CASRDMDLNEQFF.

The CDR3 here is CASSQDKQGSDTQYF. The chain recombines TRBV4-3 with TRBJ2-3; with no DNA, the TCRdb D assignment of TRBD1 cannot be verified. Germline CDR1 is LGHNA and CDR2 is YSLEER. The CDR3 has 15 amino acids.

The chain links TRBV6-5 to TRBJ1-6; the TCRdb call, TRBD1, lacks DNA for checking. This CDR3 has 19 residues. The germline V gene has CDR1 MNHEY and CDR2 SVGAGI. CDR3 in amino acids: CASSYSGRVVGSYNSPLHF.

The CDR3 sequence: CASSIDGRGLYGYTF. The chain is built from TRBV19 and TRBJ1-2; no DNA is available, so the TRBD1 call from TCRdb remains unchecked. CDR3 length: 15 residues. Germline-derived CDR1 and CDR2 are LNHDA and SQIVND (reference sequence).

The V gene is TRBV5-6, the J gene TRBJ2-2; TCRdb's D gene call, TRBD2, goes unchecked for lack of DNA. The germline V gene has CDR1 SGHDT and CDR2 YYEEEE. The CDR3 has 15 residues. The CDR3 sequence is CASSLSGRDTGELFF.

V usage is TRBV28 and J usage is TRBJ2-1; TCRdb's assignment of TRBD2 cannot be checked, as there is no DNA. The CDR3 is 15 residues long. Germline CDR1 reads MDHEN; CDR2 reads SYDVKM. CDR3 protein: CASSLNSGVGNEQFF.

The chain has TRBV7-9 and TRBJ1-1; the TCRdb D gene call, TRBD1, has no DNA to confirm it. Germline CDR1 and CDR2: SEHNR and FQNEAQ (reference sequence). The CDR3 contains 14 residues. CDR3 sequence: CASSHFTGDTEAFF. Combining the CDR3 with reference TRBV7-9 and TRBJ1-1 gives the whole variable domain DTGVSQNPRHKITKRGQNVTFRCDPISEHNRLYWYRQTLGQGPEFLTYFQNEAQLEKSRLLSDRFSAERPKGSFSTLEIQRTEQGDSAMYLCASSHFTGDTEAFFGQGTRLTVV.

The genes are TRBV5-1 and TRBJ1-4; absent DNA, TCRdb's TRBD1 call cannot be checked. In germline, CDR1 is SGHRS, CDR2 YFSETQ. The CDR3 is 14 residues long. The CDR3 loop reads CASSFSGGDEKLFF.

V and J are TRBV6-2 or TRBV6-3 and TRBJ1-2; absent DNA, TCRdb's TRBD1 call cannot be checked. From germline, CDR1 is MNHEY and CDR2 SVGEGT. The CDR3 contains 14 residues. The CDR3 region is CASSFTGEEYGYTF.

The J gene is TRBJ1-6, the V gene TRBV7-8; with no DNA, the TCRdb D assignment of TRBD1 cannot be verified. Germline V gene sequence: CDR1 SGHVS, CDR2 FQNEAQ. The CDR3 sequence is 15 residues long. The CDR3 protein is CASRLQGQINSPLHF.

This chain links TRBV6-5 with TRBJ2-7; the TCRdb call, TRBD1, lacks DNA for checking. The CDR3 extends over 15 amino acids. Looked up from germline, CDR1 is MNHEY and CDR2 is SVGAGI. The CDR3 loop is CASSYSQGKKDEQYF.

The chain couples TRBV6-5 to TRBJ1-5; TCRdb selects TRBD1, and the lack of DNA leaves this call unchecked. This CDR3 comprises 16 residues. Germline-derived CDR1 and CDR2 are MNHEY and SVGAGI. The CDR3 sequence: CASSYVVRQGGQPQHF.

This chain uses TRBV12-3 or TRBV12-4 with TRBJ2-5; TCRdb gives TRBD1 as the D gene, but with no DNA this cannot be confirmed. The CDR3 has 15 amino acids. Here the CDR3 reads CASSFGMGLGETQYF.

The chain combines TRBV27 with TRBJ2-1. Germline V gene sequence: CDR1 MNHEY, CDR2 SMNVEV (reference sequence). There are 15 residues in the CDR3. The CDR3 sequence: CASSLIASGWGEQFF.

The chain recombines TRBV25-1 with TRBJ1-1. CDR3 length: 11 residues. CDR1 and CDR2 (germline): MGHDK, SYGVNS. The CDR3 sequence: CASQGGTEAFF.

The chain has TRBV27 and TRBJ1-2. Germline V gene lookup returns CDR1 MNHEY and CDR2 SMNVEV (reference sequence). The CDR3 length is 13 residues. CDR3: CASRSRLWDGYTF.

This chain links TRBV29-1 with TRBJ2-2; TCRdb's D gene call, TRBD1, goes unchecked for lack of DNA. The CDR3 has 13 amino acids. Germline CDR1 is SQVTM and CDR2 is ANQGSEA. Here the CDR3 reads CSVGQGLAGELFF.